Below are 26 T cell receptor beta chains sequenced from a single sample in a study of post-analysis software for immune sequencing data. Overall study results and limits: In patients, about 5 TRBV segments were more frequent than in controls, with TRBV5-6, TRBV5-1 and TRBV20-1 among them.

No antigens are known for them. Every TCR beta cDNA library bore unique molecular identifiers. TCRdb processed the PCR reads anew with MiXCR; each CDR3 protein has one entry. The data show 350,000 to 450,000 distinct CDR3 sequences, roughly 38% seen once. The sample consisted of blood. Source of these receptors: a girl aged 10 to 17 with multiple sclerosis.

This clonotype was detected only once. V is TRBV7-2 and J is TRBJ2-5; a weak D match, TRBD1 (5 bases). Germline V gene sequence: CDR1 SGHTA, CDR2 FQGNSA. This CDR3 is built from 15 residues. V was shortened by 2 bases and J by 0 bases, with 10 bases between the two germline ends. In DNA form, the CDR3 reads TGTGCCAGCAGCTTAAGGGGCCGGTACCAAGAGACCCAGTACTTC. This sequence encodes CASSLRGRYQETQYF.

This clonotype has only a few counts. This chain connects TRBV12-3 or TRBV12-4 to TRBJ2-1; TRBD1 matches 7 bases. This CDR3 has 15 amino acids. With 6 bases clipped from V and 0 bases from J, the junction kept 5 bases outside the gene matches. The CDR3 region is CASSLRDSSYNEQFF. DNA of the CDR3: TGTGCCAGCAGCCTCAGGGACAGCTCCTACAATGAGCAGTTCTTC.

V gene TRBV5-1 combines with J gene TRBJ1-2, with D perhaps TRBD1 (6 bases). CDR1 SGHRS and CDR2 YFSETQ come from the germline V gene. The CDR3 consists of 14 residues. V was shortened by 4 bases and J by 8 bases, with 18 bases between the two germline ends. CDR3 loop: CASSPGEGGTGYTF. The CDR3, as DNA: TGCGCCAGCAGCCCAGGCGAGGGAGGGACAGGCTACACCTTC.

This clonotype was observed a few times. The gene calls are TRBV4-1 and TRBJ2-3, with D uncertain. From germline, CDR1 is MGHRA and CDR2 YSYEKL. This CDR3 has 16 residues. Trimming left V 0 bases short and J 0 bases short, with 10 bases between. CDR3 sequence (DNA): TGCGCCAGCAGCCAAGATAGGGCTAGTAGCACAGATACGCAGTATTTT. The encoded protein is CASSQDRASSTDTQYF.

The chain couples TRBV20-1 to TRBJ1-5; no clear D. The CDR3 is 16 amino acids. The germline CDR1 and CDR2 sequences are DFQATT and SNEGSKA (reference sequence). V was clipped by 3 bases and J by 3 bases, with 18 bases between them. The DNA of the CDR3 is TGCAGTGCTAGGGTAAGGAGGGAAGGCCCCAATCAGCCCCAGCATTTT. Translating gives CSARVRREGPNQPQHF.

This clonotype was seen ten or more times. CDR3 sequence reads: CASSRGQSYEQYF. As DNA, the CDR3 is TGTGCCAGCTCGAGGGGACAGTCCTACGAGCAGTACTTC. V usage is TRBV12-3 or TRBV12-4 and J usage is TRBJ2-7, with 7 bases aligning to TRBD1. Trimming at V came to 8 bases and at J to 1 base, leaving 5 bases not matched to a gene. The CDR3 sequence is 13 residues long.

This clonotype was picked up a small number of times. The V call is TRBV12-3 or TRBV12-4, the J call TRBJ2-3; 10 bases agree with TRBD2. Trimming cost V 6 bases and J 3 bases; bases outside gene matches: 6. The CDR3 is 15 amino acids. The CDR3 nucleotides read TGTGCCAGCAGCCCACTAGCGGGGATGACAGATACGCAGTATTTT. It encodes CASSPLAGMTDTQYF.

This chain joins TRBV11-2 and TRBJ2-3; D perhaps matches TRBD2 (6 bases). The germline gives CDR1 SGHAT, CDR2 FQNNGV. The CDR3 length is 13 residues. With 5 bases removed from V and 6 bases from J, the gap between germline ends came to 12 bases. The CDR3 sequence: CASSVGGSDTQYF. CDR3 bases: TGTGCCAGCAGCGTCGGGGGATCGGATACGCAGTATTTT. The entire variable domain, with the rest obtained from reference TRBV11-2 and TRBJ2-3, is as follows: EAGVAQSPRYKIIEKRQSVAFWCNPISGHATLYWYQQILGQGPKLLIQFQNNGVVDDSQLPKDRFSAERLKGVDSTLKIQPAKLEDSAVYLCASSVGGSDTQYFGPGTRLTVL.

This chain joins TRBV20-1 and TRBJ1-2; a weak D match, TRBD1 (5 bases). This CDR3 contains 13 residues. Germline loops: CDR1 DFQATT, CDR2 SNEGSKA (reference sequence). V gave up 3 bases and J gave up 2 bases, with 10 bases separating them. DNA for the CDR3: TGCAGTGCTAGGGGGCCTCCGAACTATGGCTACACCTTC. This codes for CSARGPPNYGYTF.

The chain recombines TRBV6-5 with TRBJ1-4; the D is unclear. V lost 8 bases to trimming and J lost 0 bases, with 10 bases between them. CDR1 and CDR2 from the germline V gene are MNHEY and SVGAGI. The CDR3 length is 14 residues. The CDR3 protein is CASGTQATNEKLFF. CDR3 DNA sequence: TGTGCCAGCGGAACCCAGGCAACTAATGAAAAACTGTTTTTT.

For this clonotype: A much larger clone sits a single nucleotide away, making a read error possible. The CDR3 coding sequence is TGCAGTGCTAGAGATCAAAGGCGGGGGGGAAGTTACGATGAGCAGTTCTTC. Amino acids: CSARDQRRGGSYDEQFF. The chain couples TRBV20-1 to TRBJ2-1, with 9 bases that match TRBD2. The CDR3 extends over 17 amino acids. CDR1 is DFQATT, CDR2 SNEGSKA, per germline (reference sequence). Unmatched junction bases numbered 14, after V lost 0 bases and J lost 8 bases.

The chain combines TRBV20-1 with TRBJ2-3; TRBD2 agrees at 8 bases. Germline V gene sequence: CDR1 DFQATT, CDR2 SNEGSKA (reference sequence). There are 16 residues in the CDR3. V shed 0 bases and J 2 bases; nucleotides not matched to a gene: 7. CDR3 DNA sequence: TGCAGTGCTAGAGATAGGCGGGGGGACTTCACAGATACGCAGTATTTT. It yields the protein CSARDRRGDFTDTQYF.

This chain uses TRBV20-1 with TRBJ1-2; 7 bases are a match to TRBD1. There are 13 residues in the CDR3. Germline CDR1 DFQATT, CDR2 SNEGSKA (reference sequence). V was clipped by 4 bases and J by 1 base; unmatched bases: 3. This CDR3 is CSANRGLNYGYTF. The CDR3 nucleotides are TGCAGTGCTAACAGGGGCCTTAACTATGGCTACACCTTC.

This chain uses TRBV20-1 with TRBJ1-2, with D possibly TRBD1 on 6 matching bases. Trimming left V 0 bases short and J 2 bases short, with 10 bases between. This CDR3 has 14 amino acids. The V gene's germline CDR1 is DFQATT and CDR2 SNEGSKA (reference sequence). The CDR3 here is CSARDTRGNYGYTF. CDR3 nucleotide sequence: TGCAGTGCTAGAGACACGAGGGGGAACTATGGCTACACCTTC.

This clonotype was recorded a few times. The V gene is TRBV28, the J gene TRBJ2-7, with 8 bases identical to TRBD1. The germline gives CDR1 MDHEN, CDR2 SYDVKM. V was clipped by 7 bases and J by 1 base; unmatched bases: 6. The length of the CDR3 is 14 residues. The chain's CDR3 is CASKPGGQSYEQYF. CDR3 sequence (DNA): TGTGCCAGCAAGCCAGGGGGCCAATCCTACGAGCAGTACTTC.

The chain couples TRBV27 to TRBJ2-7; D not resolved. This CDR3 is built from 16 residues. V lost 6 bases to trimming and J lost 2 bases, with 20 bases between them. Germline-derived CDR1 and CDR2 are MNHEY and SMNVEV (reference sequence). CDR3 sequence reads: CASSRSLDEATYEQYF. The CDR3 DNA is TGTGCCAGCAGCAGGTCGCTGGACGAGGCTACCTACGAGCAGTACTTC.

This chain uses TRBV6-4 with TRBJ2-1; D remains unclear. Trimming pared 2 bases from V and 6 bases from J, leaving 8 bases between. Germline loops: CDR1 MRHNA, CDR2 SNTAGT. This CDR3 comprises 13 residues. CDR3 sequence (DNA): TGTGCCAGCAGTGACGAACCTGCCAATGAGCAGTTCTTC. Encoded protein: CASSDEPANEQFF.

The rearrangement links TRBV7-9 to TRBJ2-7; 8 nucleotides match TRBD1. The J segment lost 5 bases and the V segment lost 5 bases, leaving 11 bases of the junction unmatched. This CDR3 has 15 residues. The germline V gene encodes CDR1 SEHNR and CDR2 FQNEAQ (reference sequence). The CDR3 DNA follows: TGTGCCAGCAGCGTAACCGGGACAGGTCTCCACGAGCAGTACTTC. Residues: CASSVTGTGLHEQYF.

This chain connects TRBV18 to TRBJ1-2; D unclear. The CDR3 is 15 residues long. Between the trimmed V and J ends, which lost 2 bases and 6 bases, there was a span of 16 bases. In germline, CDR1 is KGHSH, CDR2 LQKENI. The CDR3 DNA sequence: TGTGCCAGCTCACCAGTTGGGGAGGGAATTAATGGCTACACCTTC. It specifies CASSPVGEGINGYTF.

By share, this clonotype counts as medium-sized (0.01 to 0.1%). The CDR3 DNA follows: TGTGCCAGCACCCCCCTCGGGGACAACTATGGCTACACCTTC. Translating it yields CASTPLGDNYGYTF. This sequence joins TRBV28 and TRBJ1-2, with D perhaps matching TRBD1 (5 bases). CDR3 length: 14 amino acids. V was shortened by 7 bases and J by 2 bases, with 14 bases between the two germline ends. Germline CDR1 reads MDHEN; CDR2 reads SYDVKM.

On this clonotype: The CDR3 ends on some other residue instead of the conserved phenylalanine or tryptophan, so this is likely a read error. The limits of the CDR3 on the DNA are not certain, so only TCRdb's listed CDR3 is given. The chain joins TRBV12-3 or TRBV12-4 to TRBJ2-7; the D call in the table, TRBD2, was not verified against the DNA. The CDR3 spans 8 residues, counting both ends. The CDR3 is CASSNGLA.

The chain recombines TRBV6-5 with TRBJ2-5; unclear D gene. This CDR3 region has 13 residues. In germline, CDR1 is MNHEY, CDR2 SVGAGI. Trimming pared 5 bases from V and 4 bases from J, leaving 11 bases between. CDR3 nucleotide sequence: TGTGCCAGCAGTCGGAATTTCCCAGAGACCCAGTACTTC. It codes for CASSRNFPETQYF.

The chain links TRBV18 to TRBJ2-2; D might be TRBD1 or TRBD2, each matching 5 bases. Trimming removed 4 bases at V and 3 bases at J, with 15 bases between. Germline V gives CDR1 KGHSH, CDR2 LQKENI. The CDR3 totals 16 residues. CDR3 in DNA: TGTGCCAGCTCACTAAACTGGGACCTCGACACCGGGGAGCTGTTTTTT. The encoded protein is CASSLNWDLDTGELFF.

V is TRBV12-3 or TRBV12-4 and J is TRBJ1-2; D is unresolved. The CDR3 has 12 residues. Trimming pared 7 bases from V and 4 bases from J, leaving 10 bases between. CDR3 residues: CASTGISYGYTF. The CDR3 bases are TGTGCCAGCACCGGAATATCCTATGGCTACACCTTC.

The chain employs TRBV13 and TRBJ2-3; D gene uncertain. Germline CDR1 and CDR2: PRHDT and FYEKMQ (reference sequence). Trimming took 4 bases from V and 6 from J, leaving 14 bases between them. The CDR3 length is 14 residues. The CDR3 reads CASSSFPGLDTQYF. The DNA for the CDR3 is TGTGCCAGCAGCTCCTTCCCCGGGCTTGATACGCAGTATTTT.

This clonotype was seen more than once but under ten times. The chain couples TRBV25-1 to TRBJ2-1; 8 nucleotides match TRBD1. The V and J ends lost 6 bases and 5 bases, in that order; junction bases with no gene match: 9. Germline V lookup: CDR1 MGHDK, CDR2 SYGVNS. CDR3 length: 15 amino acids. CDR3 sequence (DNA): TGTGCCAGCAGGGGACTCAGGGGGCTGAACAATGAGCAGTTCTTC. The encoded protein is CASRGLRGLNNEQFF.